Presented here are 32 T cell receptor beta chains from one specimen sequenced in a study of T cells in Graves' hyperthyroidism and ophthalmopathy. The source material, RNA transcripts, was used to amplify TCR beta CDR3 regions. HTBI primers were employed in a first-round RT-PCR of the TCR CDR3. TCRdb re-analysed the multiplex PCR reads in MiXCR, keeping a single row per CDR3 protein. The data contain about 400,000 distinct CDR3 sequences, roughly 13% of them singletons. The sample consisted of blood. These receptors all stem from a woman aged 18-35 years with Graves' hyperthyroidism.

To note about this clonotype: This may be a read error: a much more frequent sequence differs by one nucleotide. The chain joins TRBV6-2 or TRBV6-3 to TRBJ2-5; no reliable D call. CDR3 length: 12 residues. V was clipped by 10 bases and J by 2 bases, with 11 bases between them. The germline V gene encodes CDR1 MNHEY and CDR2 SVGEGT. The CDR3 DNA sequence: TGTGCCATAGTGGGCTATCAAGAGACCCAGTACTTC. This translates into CAIVGYQETQYF.

This clonotype was observed a handful of times. The chain has TRBV18 and TRBJ2-5, with D uncertain. The V gene's germline CDR1 is KGHSH and CDR2 LQKENI. CDR3 length equals 15 residues. Trimming removed 1 base at V and 1 base at J, with 10 bases between. Here the CDR3 DNA reads TGTGCCAGCTCACCACTCGGGCGGCTCCAAGAGACCCAGTACTTC. Translating gives CASSPLGRLQETQYF.

This clonotype showed up many times. The chain combines TRBV30 with TRBJ2-7; D unresolved. Germline CDR1 is GTSNPN and CDR2 is SVGIG (reference sequence). The CDR3 is 11 residues long. The V end lost 0 bases, the J end lost 5 bases, and 5 bases lay between the germline ends. Written as DNA, the CDR3 is TGTGCCTGGAGTGTAAAGGACGAGCAGTACTTC. Protein product: CAWSVKDEQYF.

This clonotype showed up just a few times. This clone may be a read error of a much larger clone one base away. Because the CDR3 is missing its conserved closing phenylalanine or tryptophan, this is likely a read error. This chain connects TRBV6-9 to TRBJ1-1; 7 bases line up with TRBD1. CDR1 MNHGY and CDR2 SVAAGI come from the germline V gene. This CDR3 is built from 15 residues. With V trimmed by 2 bases and J by 5 bases, 8 bases remained unmatched. CDR3 amino acids: CASSYGGGGGTEAFL. The CDR3 nucleotides are TGTGCCAGCAGTTATGGAGGGGGCGGCGGGACTGAAGCTTTCCTT.

This clonotype was detected many times. The chain recombines TRBV20-1 with TRBJ2-7; 11 nucleotides line up with TRBD1. There are 13 residues in the CDR3. Trimming removed 6 bases from V and 5 bases from J; junction bases left unmatched: 6. CDR1 DFQATT and CDR2 SNEGSKA come from the germline V gene (reference sequence). CDR3 DNA: TGCAGTGCCGGACAGGGGGCCATCAACGAGCAGTACTTC. Protein sequence: CSAGQGAINEQYF.

This clonotype appeared many times. V is TRBV6-2 or TRBV6-3 and J is TRBJ2-7; 7 bases agree with TRBD1. Germline V gene data show CDR1 as MNHEY and CDR2 as SVGEGT. CDR3 length: 15 residues. V lost 6 bases to trimming and J lost 4 bases; unmatched junction nucleotides: 12. CDR3 nucleotides: TGTGCCAGCAGGCCCACCTGGGGACAGCAATACGAGCAGTACTTC. This gives the protein CASRPTWGQQYEQYF.

This clonotype was detected only a few times. The chain uses TRBV29-1 and TRBJ1-3; D call uncertain. Between the trimmed V and J ends, which lost 4 bases and 7 bases, there was a span of 14 bases. The CDR3 is 13 amino acids. Germline assignment: CDR1 SQVTM and CDR2 ANQGSEA. CDR3 amino acids: CSVAGSMGNTIYF. DNA for the CDR3: TGCAGCGTTGCCGGATCTATGGGGAACACCATATATTTT. The entire variable domain, with the rest obtained from reference TRBV29-1 and TRBJ1-3, is as follows: SAVISQKPSRDICQRGTSLTIQCQVDSQVTMMFWYRQQPGQSLTLIATANQGSEATYESGFVIDKFPISRPNLTFSTLTVSNMSPEDSSIYLCSVAGSMGNTIYFGEGSWLTVV.

This clonotype showed up many times. The chain carries TRBV29-1 and TRBJ2-5, with D unresolved. This CDR3 spans 10 amino acids. The germline gives CDR1 SQVTM, CDR2 ANQGSEA. The V end lost 7 bases, the J end lost 5 bases, and 8 bases lay between the germline ends. The DNA of the CDR3 is TGCAGCGCAGCCAGGGAGACCCAGTACTTC. Protein: CSAARETQYF.

This clonotype was counted ten times or more. The chain recombines TRBV18 with TRBJ2-1; 9 bases map to TRBD2. The germline V gene has CDR1 KGHSH and CDR2 LQKENI. CDR3 size: 16 residues. Trimming removed 6 bases from V and 4 bases from J; junction bases left unmatched: 10. CDR3 sequence: CASSLSLAGSYNEQFF. The CDR3, as DNA: TGTGCCAGCTCTCTCAGTCTAGCGGGATCTTACAATGAGCAGTTCTTC. The whole variable domain, filled in from reference TRBV18 and TRBJ2-1, reads NAGVMQNPRHLVRRRGQEARLRCSPMKGHSHVYWYRQLPEEGLKFMVYLQKENIIDESGMPKERFSAEFPKEGPSILRIQQVVRGDSAAYFCASSLSLAGSYNEQFFGPGTRLTVL.

Many counts were recorded for this clonotype. The V gene is TRBV5-4, the J gene TRBJ1-4, with 9 bases lining up with TRBD1. The CDR3 has 15 amino acids. Germline-derived CDR1 and CDR2 are SGHNT and YYREEE (reference sequence). J gave up 8 bases and V 3 bases, and 8 bases lay outside the gene matches. CDR3 residues: CASSYADRGGEKLFF. DNA of the CDR3: TGTGCCAGCAGCTACGCGGACAGGGGAGGGGAAAAACTGTTTTTT.

V usage is TRBV5-6 and J usage is TRBJ1-4; no reliable D call. Germline V CDR1 and CDR2: SGHDT, YYEEEE. The V and J ends lost 3 bases and 6 bases respectively, with 15 bases between them. The CDR3 is 15 residues long. CDR3: CASSWPRGNHEKLFF. DNA for the CDR3: TGTGCCAGCAGCTGGCCGAGAGGCAACCATGAAAAACTGTTTTTT.

This clonotype was seen many times. The rearrangement links TRBV6-2 or TRBV6-3 to TRBJ1-5, with TRBD1 matching over 8 bases. V trimming: 2 bases; J trimming: 1 base; junction bases outside the gene matches: 1. The V gene's germline CDR1 is MNHEY and CDR2 SVGEGT. This CDR3 has 15 amino acids. The CDR3 loop is CASSYGQGSNQPQHF. DNA for the CDR3: TGTGCCAGCAGTTACGGACAGGGCAGCAATCAGCCCCAGCATTTT.

This clonotype was detected many times. The gene calls are TRBV7-9 and TRBJ1-5, with D maybe TRBD1 (6 bases). This CDR3 has 14 amino acids. Trimming cost V 4 bases and J 4 bases, with 11 bases left between them. Germline assignment: CDR1 SEHNR and CDR2 FQNEAQ (reference sequence). The CDR3, as DNA: TGTGCCAGCAGCTGGGACAATGCGAATCAGCCCCAGCATTTT. The encoded protein is CASSWDNANQPQHF.

This chain connects TRBV19 to TRBJ1-2; 7 bases are a match to TRBD1. Looked up from germline, CDR1 is LNHDA and CDR2 is SQIVND (reference sequence). V trimming: 6 bases; J trimming: 0 bases; junction bases outside the gene matches: 7. The CDR3 is 15 residues long. DNA of the CDR3: TGTGCCAGTAGCCCAGGGACAGCTTCTAACTATGGCTACACCTTC. This codes for CASSPGTASNYGYTF.

This clonotype was detected ten times or more. This rearrangement joins TRBV7-8 to TRBJ1-1; TRBD1 aligns across 11 bases. CDR1 is SGHVS and CDR2 is FQNEAQ in the germline V gene. The CDR3 length is 15 residues. V lost 5 bases and J lost 5; bases outside the gene matches: 7. The CDR3 bases are TGTGCCAGCAGCGCGTCCGGGACAGGGGGGACTGAAGCTTTCTTT. It codes for CASSASGTGGTEAFF.

The gene calls are TRBV9 and TRBJ2-7; TRBD1 or TRBD2 may be the D gene (5 bases each). The germline gives CDR1 SGDLS, CDR2 YYNGEE. The CDR3 has 14 amino acids. Trimming removed 4 bases from V and 1 base from J, with 12 bases in between. The CDR3 loop reads CASSTMGDSYEQYF. The CDR3 bases are TGTGCCAGCAGCACAATGGGGGATTCCTACGAGCAGTACTTC.

This clonotype has more than one count but fewer than ten. The chain recombines TRBV6-9 with TRBJ2-7, with 8 positions matching TRBD1. Unmatched junction bases numbered 5, after V lost 4 bases and J lost 3 bases. The CDR3 loop spans 14 amino acids. Looked up from germline, CDR1 is MNHGY and CDR2 is SVAAGI. CDR3 bases: TGTGCCAGCAGTTTGGGACAGGTCTACTACGAGCAGTACTTC. As protein: CASSLGQVYYEQYF.

The V gene is TRBV12-3 or TRBV12-4, the J gene TRBJ1-2; no definite D call. This CDR3 has 16 residues. The V gene lost 4 bases and the J gene lost 5 bases, with 20 bases spanning the gap. CDR3 amino acids: CASSSSGGLAEYGYTF. CDR3 coding DNA: TGTGCCAGCAGTTCCTCCGGTGGACTCGCGGAGTATGGCTACACCTTC.

The table lists this clonotype with many counts. The V gene is TRBV20-1, the J gene TRBJ1-2, with D tentatively TRBD1 (6 bases). Trimming took off 0 bases at V and 3 bases at J, with 8 bases between the two ends. The CDR3 runs to 13 residues. Germline V gene data show CDR1 as DFQATT and CDR2 as SNEGSKA (reference sequence). The chain's CDR3 is CSARDAGDYGYTF. As DNA, the CDR3 is TGCAGTGCTAGAGACGCAGGGGACTATGGCTACACCTTC.

This clonotype has at least ten counts. This chain joins TRBV20-1 and TRBJ2-5; 10 nucleotides line up with TRBD2. The V gene's germline CDR1 is DFQATT and CDR2 SNEGSKA (reference sequence). The V gene end was trimmed by 1 base and the J gene end by 5 bases; junction bases not matched to a gene: 13. This CDR3 has 17 amino acids. The CDR3 loop is CSARGSGTSVLRETQYF. In DNA, the CDR3 is TGCAGTGCTAGAGGTTCCGGGACTAGCGTTCTTAGGGAGACCCAGTACTTC.

This clonotype was recorded at least ten times. The CDR3 bases are TGCGCCAGCAGCTTGGGGACTACCGTCGGAAATGAGCAGTTCTTC. Its translation is CASSLGTTVGNEQFF. The rearrangement links TRBV5-1 to TRBJ2-1, with a weak D call TRBD2 (6 bases). The CDR3 runs 15 residues. CDR1 is SGHRS, CDR2 YFSETQ, per germline. The germline V and J ends were trimmed by 0 bases and 7 bases, with 14 bases remaining between them.

CDR3 DNA sequence: TGCGCCAGCAGCCAATTGACTAGCGGCTACAATGAGCAGTTCTTC. Its translation: CASSQLTSGYNEQFF. The chain carries TRBV4-3 and TRBJ2-1; 9 bases fit TRBD2. CDR1 LGHNA and CDR2 YSLEER come from the germline V gene. J was trimmed by 3 bases and V by 2 bases; bases with no gene match: 2. The CDR3 is 15 amino acids.

This sequence joins TRBV18 and TRBJ2-1; 10 nucleotides align to TRBD1. The J segment lost 0 bases and the V segment lost 2 bases, leaving 7 bases of the junction unmatched. Per the germline V gene, CDR1 is KGHSH and CDR2 is LQKENI. This CDR3 spans 18 amino acids. This CDR3 reads CASSPRDRGIGSYNEQFF. CDR3 nucleotides: TGTGCCAGCTCACCAAGGGACAGGGGAATTGGCTCCTACAATGAGCAGTTCTTC.

The V gene is TRBV12-3 or TRBV12-4, the J gene TRBJ2-3; D perhaps matches TRBD2 (6 bases). Trimming removed 6 bases at V and 4 bases at J, with 29 bases between. The CDR3 has 19 residues. CDR3 residues: CASSLWLVGGSGDPDTQYF. The CDR3 nucleotides read TGTGCCAGCAGCTTATGGTTGGTCGGGGGTAGCGGAGATCCAGATACGCAGTATTTT.

The V gene is TRBV20-1, the J gene TRBJ1-3; possibly TRBD1 for D (5 bases). Trimming pared 0 bases from V and 6 bases from J, leaving 15 bases between. This CDR3 has 15 residues. CDR1 is DFQATT and CDR2 is SNEGSKA in the germline V gene (reference sequence). CDR3 nucleotides: TGCAGTGCTAGAGATCGGCGGAGGGGAGTAAACACCATATATTTT. It encodes CSARDRRRGVNTIYF.

This clonotype was seen at least ten times. V and J are TRBV7-2 and TRBJ2-2, with TRBD2 matching over 10 bases. This CDR3 is built from 16 residues. V shed 6 bases, J shed 5 bases, and the junction held 9 bases outside the gene matches. The germline V gene encodes CDR1 SGHTA and CDR2 FQGNSA. The CDR3 DNA reads TGTGCCAGCAGTCCTAGCGGGAGCGGATTAACCGGGGAGCTGTTTTTT. It specifies CASSPSGSGLTGELFF.

The chain is built from TRBV6-1 and TRBJ1-6; D possibly corresponds to TRBD1 (6 bases). The CDR3 loop spans 15 amino acids. With 6 bases removed from V and 3 bases from J, the gap between germline ends came to 12 bases. Germline V gives CDR1 MNHNS, CDR2 SASEGT. CDR3 sequence (DNA): TGTGCCAGCAGGGCAGGGGCCGGCTATAATTCACCCCTCCACTTT. Its protein is CASRAGAGYNSPLHF.

The gene calls are TRBV2 and TRBJ1-6; 7 bases match TRBD1. CDR1 and CDR2 (germline): SNHLY, FYNNEI. Trimming took 7 bases from V and 7 from J; bases not matched to a gene: 7. This CDR3 is 14 amino acids long. CDR3 in amino acids: CASMWTGLNSPLHF. CDR3 nucleotides: TGTGCCAGCATGTGGACAGGATTAAATTCACCCCTCCACTTT.

V and J are TRBV5-1 and TRBJ2-3, with 8 bases that match TRBD1. CDR1 is SGHRS, CDR2 YFSETQ, per germline. V lost 6 bases, J lost 0 bases, and 6 bases stayed unmatched. The CDR3 runs to 15 residues. The chain's CDR3 is CASILTGESTDTQYF. The CDR3 DNA is TGCGCCAGCATCCTGACAGGGGAAAGCACAGATACGCAGTATTTT.

J is TRBJ2-5 and V is TRBV7-2; possible D gene TRBD2, 5 bases. Trimming took 5 bases from V and 1 from J, leaving 11 bases between them. CDR1 is SGHTA and CDR2 is FQGNSA in the germline V gene. CDR3 size: 14 residues. The CDR3 DNA follows: TGTGCCAGCAGCCCCCTGAGGGCCCAAGAGACCCAGTACTTC. Amino acids: CASSPLRAQETQYF.

The gene calls are TRBV7-8 and TRBJ2-4; no clear D. The CDR3 runs 12 residues. Germline V gene sequence: CDR1 SGHVS, CDR2 FQNEAQ. V gave up 0 bases and J gave up 5 bases, with 2 bases separating them. The chain's CDR3 is CASSLAQNIQYF. DNA of the CDR3: TGTGCCAGCAGCTTAGCGCAAAACATTCAGTACTTC. The full variable domain, rest sourced from reference TRBV7-8 and TRBJ2-4, is GAGVSQSPRYKVAKRGQDVALRCDPISGHVSLFWYQQALGQGPEFLTYFQNEAQLDKSGLPSDRFFAERPEGSVSTLKIQRTQQEDSAVYLCASSLAQNIQYFGAGTRLSVL.

V is TRBV19 and J is TRBJ1-4, with D hard to call. CDR1 is LNHDA, CDR2 SQIVND, per germline (reference sequence). V dropped 11 bases and J dropped 3 bases, with 16 bases sitting between them. The CDR3 has 14 amino acids. DNA for the CDR3: TGTGCCCCTAGTAGTGGGCGGTCTAATGAAAAACTGTTTTTT. It codes for CAPSSGRSNEKLFF. The variable domain in full, with the rest retrieved from reference TRBV19 and TRBJ1-4, is DGGITQSPKYLFRKEGQNVTLSCEQNLNHDAMYWYRQDPGQGLRLIYYSQIVNDFQKGDIAEGYSVSREKKESFPLTVTSAQKNPTAFYLCAPSSGRSNEKLFFGSGTQLSVL.